The 30 T cell receptor beta chains below all came from one sample that was sequenced in a study of blood T cell repertoires in COVID-19. Measured with immunoSEQ multiplex PCR; TCRdb has only the in-frame clones, and not every one. The sample includes fewer than 250,000 clones, about 90% seen only once; the top ten take 2% to 3%. Source material: peripheral blood. These receptors were taken from a man between 25 and 39 years old with COVID-19, enrolled during active disease.

The genes are TRBV18 and TRBJ1-1, with D possibly TRBD1 on 5 matching bases. Germline V gene data show CDR1 as KGHSH and CDR2 as LQKENI. V was shortened by 1 base and J by 6 bases, with 9 bases between the two germline ends. The CDR3 spans 13 residues. The CDR3 reads CASSPQQGSEAFF. In nucleotides, the CDR3 is TGTGCCAGCTCACCACAGCAGGGTTCTGAAGCTTTCTTT.

The rearrangement joins TRBV30 to TRBJ2-1; no reliable D call. V was trimmed by 0 bases and J by 1 base, leaving 19 bases between them. CDR1 is GTSNPN and CDR2 is SVGIG in the germline V gene (reference sequence). This CDR3 is 18 amino acids long. This CDR3 reads CAWSVIPPPRPSYNEQFF. The CDR3 coding sequence is TGTGCCTGGAGTGTAATACCTCCCCCTAGACCATCCTACAATGAGCAGTTCTTC.

The chain combines TRBV4-3 with TRBJ1-2; 7 positions agree with TRBD1. The CDR3 spans 14 residues. J was trimmed by 6 bases and V by 4 bases; bases with no gene match: 8. Germline V gives CDR1 LGHNA, CDR2 YSLEER. As DNA, the CDR3 is TGCGCCAGCAGCCCTAGACAGGGTCCAGATGGCTACACCTTC. Translation: CASSPRQGPDGYTF.

V gene TRBV6-4 combines with J gene TRBJ1-1, with D tentatively TRBD1 (5 bases). Trimming stripped 4 bases from V and 2 bases from J, with 8 bases between. Germline CDR1 MRHNA, CDR2 SNTAGT. This CDR3 has 13 amino acids. The CDR3 DNA sequence: TGTGCCAGCAGTGTACAGGAAAACACTGAAGCTTTCTTT. Translating it yields CASSVQENTEAFF.

J is TRBJ2-1 and V is TRBV6-1, with 12 bases fitting TRBD1. V lost 4 bases to trimming and J lost 7 bases; unmatched junction nucleotides: 8. Germline loops: CDR1 MNHNS, CDR2 SASEGT. The length of the CDR3 is 16 residues. CDR3 loop: CASSVPGQGAWNEQFF. CDR3 nucleotide sequence: TGTGCCAGCAGTGTACCGGGACAGGGGGCTTGGAATGAGCAGTTCTTC.

The chain joins TRBV4-2 to TRBJ2-7; 9 bases fit TRBD1. Germline CDR1 LGHNA, CDR2 YNFKEQ. V trimming: 0 bases; J trimming: 5 bases; junction bases outside the gene matches: 11. The CDR3 is made up of 17 amino acids. The CDR3 loop is CASSQELRTGAVNEQYF. As DNA, the CDR3 is TGTGCCAGCAGCCAAGAATTAAGGACAGGGGCAGTAAACGAGCAGTACTTC.

This chain links TRBV3-1 (or the pseudogene TRBV3-2) with TRBJ1-6, with TRBD1 matching 8 bases. CDR1 and CDR2 from the germline V gene are LGHDT and YNNKEL (reference sequence). There are 14 residues in the CDR3. J lost 10 bases, V lost 6 bases, and 8 bases had no gene match. The chain's CDR3 is CASRLGTGGSPLHF. In nucleotides, the CDR3 is TGTGCCAGCAGACTCGGGACAGGAGGATCACCCCTCCACTTT.

The chain is built from TRBV12-5 and TRBJ2-2; 8 bases line up with TRBD1. Trimming cost V 1 base and J 7 bases; bases outside gene matches: 11. Germline CDR1 is LGHNT and CDR2 is FRNRAP. The CDR3 is 17 residues long. In nucleotides, the CDR3 is TGTGCTAGTGGTTTGGCCCAGACAGGGGAGGTGGACGGGGAGCTGTTTTTT. As protein: CASGLAQTGEVDGELFF.

The chain employs TRBV19 and TRBJ2-3; the match to TRBD2 covers 9 bases. The CDR3 contains 18 residues. Germline CDR1 and CDR2: LNHDA and SQIVND (reference sequence). J was trimmed by 0 bases and V by 4 bases; bases with no gene match: 11. The CDR3 DNA is TGTGCCAGTAGTACAAAGACTTACGGGACTAGCAGCACAGATACGCAGTATTTT. It translates to CASSTKTYGTSSTDTQYF.

On this clone itself: The sample contains more than one DNA sequence encoding this CDR3. The gene calls are TRBV5-6 and TRBJ2-3, with D possibly matching TRBD1 (5 bases). The CDR3 sequence is 15 residues long. V was clipped by 4 bases and J by 4 bases, with 16 bases between them. Germline assignment: CDR1 SGHDT and CDR2 YYEEEE. As DNA, the CDR3 is TGTGCCAGCAGCCTGGGCCAGGGAAGGGCAGATACGCAGTATTTT. It specifies CASSLGQGRADTQYF.

The chain carries TRBV4-2 and TRBJ1-3, with D possibly matching TRBD1 (6 bases). The CDR3 has 14 amino acids. Germline CDR1 LGHNA, CDR2 YNFKEQ. Trimming took off 7 bases at V and 5 bases at J, with 15 bases between the two ends. The CDR3 region has the DNA TGTGCCAGCACCCCAGGGGCGGCCCGAAACACCATATATTTT. It encodes CASTPGAARNTIYF.

In its sample, this clone was seen once. This chain uses TRBV7-2 with TRBJ2-1; 9 bases align to TRBD2. Trimming took 6 bases from V and 4 from J; bases not matched to a gene: 10. The CDR3 runs 16 residues. The germline V gene encodes CDR1 SGHTA and CDR2 FQGNSA. CDR3 region: CASSPATSGRYNEQFF. DNA of the CDR3: TGTGCCAGCAGTCCAGCGACGAGCGGGAGGTACAATGAGCAGTTCTTC.

This sequence joins TRBV5-1 and TRBJ2-5, with 11 bases fitting TRBD1. Germline values: CDR1 SGHRS, CDR2 YFSETQ. V gave up 4 bases and J gave up 5 bases; unmatched junction bases: 10. CDR3 length: 16 amino acids. CDR3 amino acids: CASSPGQGGRLETQYF. As DNA, the CDR3 is TGCGCCAGCAGCCCGGGACAGGGGGGCAGGCTGGAGACCCAGTACTTC.

The rearrangement links TRBV6-5 to TRBJ2-7, with 11 bases identical to TRBD2. Germline V CDR1 and CDR2: MNHEY, SVGAGI. The CDR3 runs 16 residues. V trimming: 0 bases; J trimming: 7 bases; junction bases outside the gene matches: 8. CDR3 bases: TGTGCCAGCAGTTACTCCAAACTAGCGGGAGAGCGGGAGCAGTACTTC. Translation: CASSYSKLAGEREQYF.

The V call is TRBV27, the J call TRBJ2-5; D unresolved. The germline V gene encodes CDR1 MNHEY and CDR2 SMNVEV (reference sequence). Trimming pared 0 bases from V and 2 bases from J, leaving 10 bases between. The CDR3 has 15 amino acids. The CDR3, as DNA: TGTGCCAGCAGTTTATCAAGAGATCTACAAGAGACCCAGTACTTC. It is translated as CASSLSRDLQETQYF.

The chain employs TRBV21-1 and TRBJ1-5; TRBD1 is taken as the D call from the table, unchecked against the DNA. TRBV21-1 is noted as a pseudogene. The CDR3 has 20 amino acids. DNA of the CDR3: TGTGCCAGCAGCAATCGGCCGGGACAGCGGGCGGATATCAGCAATCAGCCCCAGCATTTT. Encoded protein: CASSNRPGQRADISNQPQHF.

The V and J genes are TRBV19 and TRBJ2-3, with TRBD1 identical over 9 bases. Losses at the gene ends were 6 bases for V and 1 base for J; bases not matched to a gene: 5. CDR3 length equals 15 residues. Germline CDR1 and CDR2: LNHDA and SQIVND (reference sequence). The CDR3 sequence: CASSRTGDRTDTQYF. The CDR3 nucleotides read TGTGCCAGTAGCCGGACAGGGGATCGCACAGATACGCAGTATTTT.

The genes are TRBV6-5 and TRBJ1-5; D is undetermined. From germline, CDR1 is MNHEY and CDR2 SVGAGI. Trimming removed 0 bases at V and 8 bases at J, with 11 bases between. The CDR3 extends over 14 amino acids. The CDR3 DNA sequence: TGTGCCAGCAGTTACTCTGGTGTGAGGGAGCCCCAGCATTTT. Encoded protein: CASSYSGVREPQHF.

The chain recombines TRBV21-1 with TRBJ1-6. TRBV21-1 is classified as a pseudogene. This CDR3 contains 15 residues. CDR3 DNA sequence: TGTGCCAGCAGCAAAGGCGGCCCTACCGGTTCACCCCTCCACTTT. This translates into CASSKGGPTGSPLHF.

This chain links TRBV12-5 with TRBJ1-1, with D unresolved. The CDR3 runs to 11 residues. Germline lookup yields CDR1 LGHNT and CDR2 FRNRAP. Trimming shortened V by 0 bases and J by 11 bases, and 7 bases separated the two germline ends. The CDR3 here is CASGLVGRAFF. CDR3 DNA sequence: TGTGCTAGTGGTTTGGTGGGCCGGGCTTTCTTT. Full variable domain (remainder filled in from reference TRBV12-5 and TRBJ1-1): DARVTQTPRHKVTEMGQEVTMRCQPILGHNTVFWYRQTMMQGLELLAYFRNRAPLDDSGMPKDRFSAEMPDATLATLKIQPSEPRDSAVYFCASGLVGRAFFGQGTRLTVV.

The rearrangement uses TRBV10-3 and TRBJ2-2; tentatively, D is TRBD2 (6 bases). There are 15 residues in the CDR3. The germline V gene has CDR1 ENHRY and CDR2 SYGVKD. Trimming removed 2 bases from V and 5 bases from J, with 12 bases in between. The CDR3 here is CAISEGKGGTGELFF. CDR3 nucleotide sequence: TGTGCCATCAGTGAGGGAAAGGGAGGAACCGGGGAGCTGTTTTTT.

This chain joins TRBV20-1 and TRBJ2-7, with D possibly TRBD1 on 6 matching bases. This CDR3 is built from 13 residues. The V gene's germline CDR1 is DFQATT and CDR2 SNEGSKA (reference sequence). V was clipped by 3 bases and J by 6 bases, with 15 bases between them. The DNA of the CDR3 is TGCAGTGCTAGTCGGGCAGGGGAGCGCGAGCAGTACTTC. Amino acid sequence: CSASRAGEREQYF.

The V and J genes are TRBV6-6 and TRBJ2-3; D gene ambiguous. This CDR3 has 12 amino acids. The V end was cut by 7 bases, the J end by 5 bases, with 10 bases between. The germline gives CDR1 MNHNY, CDR2 SVGAGI (reference sequence). CDR3 DNA sequence: TGTGCCAGCAAAAGTAGCTTAGATACGCAGTATTTT. It is translated as CASKSSLDTQYF.

The chain recombines TRBV18 with TRBJ2-1, with 9 nucleotides matching TRBD2. This CDR3 contains 15 residues. J gave up 2 bases and V 3 bases, and 2 bases lay outside the gene matches. Germline CDR1 is KGHSH and CDR2 is LQKENI. CDR3 loop: CASSPSGGTYNEQFF. The CDR3 DNA sequence: TGTGCCAGCTCACCGAGCGGGGGGACCTACAATGAGCAGTTCTTC.

J is TRBJ1-2 and V is TRBV10-3, with D unclear. From germline, CDR1 is ENHRY and CDR2 SYGVKD. This CDR3 region has 14 residues. V was pared by 4 bases and J by 0 bases, with 9 bases between. The CDR3 reads CAISAVNANYGYTF. CDR3 coding DNA: TGTGCCATCAGTGCAGTGAATGCTAACTATGGCTACACCTTC.

This chain connects TRBV30 to TRBJ2-7, with 7 bases matching TRBD2. Germline V gene data show CDR1 as GTSNPN and CDR2 as SVGIG (reference sequence). V lost 4 bases and J lost 3; bases outside the gene matches: 9. This CDR3 contains 14 residues. The CDR3 spells CAWTPQRDFYEQYF. The CDR3 DNA reads as TGTGCCTGGACCCCCCAGCGGGACTTCTACGAGCAGTACTTC.

The rearrangement uses TRBV7-2 and TRBJ2-1; 13 bases match TRBD2. J gave up 10 bases and V 8 bases, and 11 bases lay outside the gene matches. The germline V gene encodes CDR1 SGHTA and CDR2 FQGNSA. This CDR3 contains 15 residues. The CDR3 here is CASCQTSGRIREQFF. The CDR3 coding sequence is TGTGCCAGCTGTCAGACTAGCGGGAGGATAAGGGAGCAGTTCTTC.

The chain links TRBV6-4 to TRBJ2-7; the D gene is possibly TRBD2 (5 bases). From germline, CDR1 is MRHNA and CDR2 SNTAGT. This CDR3 has 16 amino acids. Trimming shortened V by 3 bases and J by 0 bases, and 15 bases separated the two germline ends. DNA of the CDR3: TGTGCCAGCAGTGAGAGGGCGGTGAGGAGCTCCTACGAGCAGTACTTC. This encodes CASSERAVRSSYEQYF.

The chain employs TRBV11-2 and TRBJ2-1; tentative D call: TRBD1 (6 bases). This CDR3 region has 13 residues. Trimming took 7 bases from V and 8 from J, leaving 15 bases between them. CDR1 SGHAT and CDR2 FQNNGV come from the germline V gene. The CDR3 is CASTQTNRDEQFF. For the CDR3, the DNA is TGTGCCAGCACGCAAACCAACAGGGATGAGCAGTTCTTC.

The rearrangement uses TRBV28 and TRBJ2-1; 7 bases fit TRBD1. Germline V gene data show CDR1 as MDHEN and CDR2 as SYDVKM. The CDR3 contains 14 residues. Germline trimming cut 5 bases from V and 5 bases from J; bases unmatched to any gene: 6. The CDR3 sequence is CASSGDRQNNEQFF. CDR3 DNA: TGTGCCAGCAGTGGGGACAGACAGAACAATGAGCAGTTCTTC.